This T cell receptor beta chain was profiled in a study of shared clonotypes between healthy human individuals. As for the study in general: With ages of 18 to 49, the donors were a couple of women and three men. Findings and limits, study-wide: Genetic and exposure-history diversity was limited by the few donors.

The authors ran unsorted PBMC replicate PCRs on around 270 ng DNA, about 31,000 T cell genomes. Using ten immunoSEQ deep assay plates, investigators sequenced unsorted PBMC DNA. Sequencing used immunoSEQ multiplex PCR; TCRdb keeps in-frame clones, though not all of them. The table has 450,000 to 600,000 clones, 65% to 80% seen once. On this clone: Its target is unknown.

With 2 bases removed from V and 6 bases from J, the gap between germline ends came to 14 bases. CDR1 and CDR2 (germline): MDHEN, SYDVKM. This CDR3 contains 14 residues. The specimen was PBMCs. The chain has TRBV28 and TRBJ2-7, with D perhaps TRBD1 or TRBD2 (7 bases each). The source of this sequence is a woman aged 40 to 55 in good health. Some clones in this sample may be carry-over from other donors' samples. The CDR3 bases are TGTGCCAGCAGTTTAAGTGTCAGGGGGGGCGAGCAGTACTTC. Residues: CASSLSVRGGEQYF.